This record concerns one T cell receptor beta chain sequence. The specificity of this receptor is unknown. Base qualities are not recorded, but no much larger clone differs from it by a single base. The cohort was made up of about 670 healthy bone marrow donors. At the time of sampling, every cohort member was nominally healthy, though immune exposures that went unrecorded were likely present. The donor tested CMV seronegative, placing the donor among the approximately 400 seronegative members of the cohort. Every donor gave a peripheral blood sample, and the peripheral blood mononuclear cells from that sample were used for TCR beta sequencing. The Qiagen DNeasy Blood Extraction Kit was used to extract genomic DNA from the blood cell samples. The library was generated by the immunoSEQ multiplex PCR assay. For the multiplex PCR, a mixture combining 60 forward primers for TCR Vbeta segments and 13 reverse primers for TCR Jbeta segments was used. The CDR3 region of rearranged TCR beta genes was amplified from genomic DNA by a multiplex PCR assay. The Illumina HiSeq System was used to sequence the amplified TCR beta libraries as 87-base-pair reads. Concerning the study's data processing: A later analysis tallied tens of millions of unique TCR beta chains across the approximately 670 repertoires, and some 10 million of those chains were shared by two or more donors. A nearest-neighbor algorithm error-corrected the raw reads and collapsed the reads into unique sequences, merging closely related sequences to remove PCR and sequencing errors. To assign V, D and J gene segments, CDR3 sequences were aligned to IMGT reference sequences. Each retained sequence needed at least a six-nucleotide match to both a V gene segment and a J gene segment. A rearrangement counted as productive if the CDR3 had no stop codons and remained in frame with V and J, and every other rearrangement counted as non-productive. Following IMGT convention, CDR3 was defined as the stretch from the second conserved V-encoded cysteine to the conserved J-encoded phenylalanine. Sequences without an unambiguous match to a single V gene segment were excluded from the earlier analysis of a few hundred of the donors. An earlier analysis of 587 of the donors called V segments functional above 56.7% productive rearrangements and segregating when the between-donor standard deviation exceeded 5%. A statistical classification framework was developed to diagnose cytomegalovirus status using the catalog of TCR beta chain sequences. V and J gene assignment, in a later analysis, came from comparing TCR nucleotide sequences with IMGT/GENE-DB human TR gene sequences. A later analysis assigned CDR3 sequences and most-parsimonious VDJ recombination scenarios with the TCRdist pipeline. In a later analysis, each TCR beta chain was defined by its CDR3 amino acid sequence together with its V-gene family, and reads lacking a unique V-gene family were excluded. To address suspected cross-contamination and a sequencing artifact, a later analysis removed approximately 600 highly shared, low-generation-probability nucleotide sequences. For each public chain, a later analysis derived a clonal expansion index from normalized ranks of inferred template counts within each repertoire. In a later analysis, generation probabilities were computed using a VDJ recombination model fitted to out-of-frame rearrangements, and the results were checked against IGoR. In a later analysis, TCR-TCR, TCR-HLA and TCR-CMV co-occurrence was scored with hypergeometric tests, and a repertoire-size bias correction was applied to TCR pairs. A later analysis estimated false discovery rates by permuting HLA or CMV assignments 20 times. A later analysis grouped co-occurring TCRs with DBSCAN, adding TCRdist sequence similarity when clustering within HLA-allele-positive subsets. Co-occurrence clustering excluded repertoires with fewer than 30,000 or more than 120,000 public chains, plus five with anomalous nucleotide sharing. The clones in this table, taken by TCRdb from immuneACCESS, are in-frame only. Not every clone is retained; where verified, under half of the shortfall comes from an unresolved V gene, and the cause of the rest is unknown. D and trimming were read from the DNA, whereas the V and J calls and clone size are those reported in that table. The sample table shows roughly 170,000 clones, and around three quarters are seen once. Jointly, the top ten make up roughly 0.7% of the sample.

The data are from a study of cytomegalovirus exposure and HLA in healthy donors (dated by TCRdb to about 2017). With regard to the full study: In an earlier analysis of 450 to 750 of the donors, 276 Gb of sequence data and approximately 100 million unique TCR beta sequences from 180 million or so T cells were reported. Approximately 300 gigabases of sequencing data and around 80 million unique TCR sequences made up an early release that covered 500 to 650 HLA-typed donors. The genetic ancestry cluster associated with self-reported Caucasian donors included approximately 85% of the roughly 380 genotyped donors. The study aimed to test whether cataloging public T cell receptors could reveal signatures of past pathogen exposure. The T cell repertoires of roughly 660 subjects were profiled by immunosequencing and related to cytomegalovirus serostatus. Besides the first cohort of hundreds of subjects, a separate validation cohort made up of around 120 different subjects was used. The study combined high-throughput TCR immunosequencing, statistical association of individual TCRs with disease status, and machine learning to predict cytomegalovirus infection status. To study patterns of TCR occurrence, a later analysis re-analyzed previously published TCR beta repertoires from under 750 donors and added high-resolution HLA genotyping. The later analysis used no new phenotypic data to find candidate immune exposures, relying instead on TCR beta sequences and their occurrence across donors. In an earlier analysis of 550 to 700 of the donors, high-throughput TCR beta sequencing was used to judge whether each TCR beta V gene segment behaved as functional or pseudogenic. Donor age, sex, ethnicity and CMV serostatus were compiled alongside the repertoire data. In a later genetic analysis, genome-wide SNP genotypes for about 60% of the 666 donors were used, and that subset was treated as a discovery cohort. All discovery cohort repertoires had been generated using a single sequencing platform. Both class I and class II loci were covered by HLA typing, at four-digit resolution. Typing coverage varied by locus: about 620-640 donors for A, B, C, DRB1 and DQB1; about 520 for DQA1; 600 to 610 for DPA1; some 470 for DPB1. Because of strong linkage in the cohort, roughly five DR-DQ haplotypes were treated as single units for association and clustering. Among a few hundred genotyped donors of the cohort, an average of approximately 230,000 unique TCR beta nucleotide sequences were sequenced per donor, roughly 18% of them non-productive.

V is reduced by 4 bases and J by 6 bases, leaving a spacing of 18 bases between them. Counted from cysteine to phenylalanine, this CDR3 has 15 amino acids. CDR3 DNA only is kept here, 45 bases in frame from base 1. CDR1 and CDR2 are drawn from the germline V gene: MGHRA, YSYEKL. Here is what the overall study found, with its caveats: The earlier analysis of 587 of the donors excluded roughly 17 rarely observed V segments, including chromosome 9 orphons, because counts were too low. In both the original and validation cohorts, the classifier was reported to diagnose cytomegalovirus status with high specificity and sensitivity. The sequencing pipeline was judged likely to have produced a cluster of highly shared sequence variants as a technical artifact. Because some donors lacked HLA typing at each locus, the association tests relied only on the typed subset. According to a later genetic analysis, donors in an Asian-associated ancestry cluster had fewer N-insertions in productive TCRs than the approximately 650-donor mean. In a later analysis, HLA-associated TCR beta chains showed more clonal expansion and lower generation probabilities than non-associated chains that were equally common. V-gene and J-gene trimming of TCR beta chains was associated with a missense DCLRE1C variant in a later genetic analysis, and the association was replicated in an independent cohort. Strong co-occurrence of HLA alleles, especially DR and DQ, made assigning TCR associations to individual alleles difficult. In the study, around 160 TCR beta chains were listed as associated with cytomegalovirus. In vitro tests confirmed that three of the cytomegalovirus-associated TCR beta chains recognize cytomegalovirus antigens. Sequencing depth was assumed to be roughly uniform across donors in the presence/absence analyses, though that assumption may not hold. Only TCR beta chains were sequenced in this cohort, and the absence of alpha or paired-chain data limited detectable features. A later analysis found that TCR association rates varied across HLA loci, with DRB1 alleles showing the most associated TCRs and HLA-C alleles the fewest. The authors suggested that the approach could potentially be generalized to other disease states and immunological phenotypes. Some IMGT-functional V segments, including TRBV6-2 and TRBV6-3, could not be told apart with the 87-base-pair reads, so those segments were excluded. Broadly in line with IMGT annotations, most TCR beta V segments showed up in productive rearrangements about 90% or about 30% of the time in an earlier analysis of several hundred of the donors. According to a later analysis, most CMV-associated TCR beta chains appeared to be HLA-restricted, and the HLA associations seemed to be driven largely by CMV exposure. Correlated functional status among segregating V segments might be attributable to linkage disequilibrium, but an unknown experimental factor could not be ruled out. In a later analysis, several top co-occurrence clusters were reported to appear linked to parvovirus B19, influenza, CMV and Epstein-Barr virus. Across donors, most TCR sequences were observed very rarely, whereas some public TCRs were present in many individuals. A further reported finding was that TCR beta sequences accurately predicted the HLA-A and HLA-B alleles for most subjects in the first cohort. The only immune exposure information available for the cohort was CMV serostatus. At a false discovery rate of 0.05, a later analysis linked around 15,000 TCR beta sequences to specific HLA alleles.

The sequenced sample consisted of PBMCs. The TCR was taken from a boy under 18 in good health and CMV-seronegative. The sequence joins TRBV4-1 to TRBJ1-2, and TRBD1 may be the D gene, going by 5 matching bases. The CDR3 is CASSPHRRQTDGYTF. Read as DNA, the sequence is TGCGCCAGCAGCCCGCATCGGCGGCAGACAGATGGCTACACCTTC.